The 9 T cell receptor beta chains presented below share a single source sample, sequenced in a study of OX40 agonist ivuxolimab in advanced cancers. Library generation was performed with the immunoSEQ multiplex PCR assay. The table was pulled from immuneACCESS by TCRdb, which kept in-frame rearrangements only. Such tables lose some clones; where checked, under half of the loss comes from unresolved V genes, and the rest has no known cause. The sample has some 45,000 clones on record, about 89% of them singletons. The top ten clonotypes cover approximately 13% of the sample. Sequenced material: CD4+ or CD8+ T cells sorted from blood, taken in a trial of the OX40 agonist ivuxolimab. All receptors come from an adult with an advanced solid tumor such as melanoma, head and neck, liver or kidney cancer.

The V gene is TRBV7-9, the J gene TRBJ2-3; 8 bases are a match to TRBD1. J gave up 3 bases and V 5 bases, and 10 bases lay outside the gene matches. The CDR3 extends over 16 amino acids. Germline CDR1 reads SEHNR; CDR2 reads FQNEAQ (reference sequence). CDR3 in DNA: TGTGCCAGCAGCCGAATTGGACAGGGCATGACAGATACGCAGTATTTT. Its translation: CASSRIGQGMTDTQYF. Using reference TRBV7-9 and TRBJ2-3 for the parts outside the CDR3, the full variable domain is DTGVSQNPRHKITKRGQNVTFRCDPISEHNRLYWYRQTLGQGPEFLTYFQNEAQLEKSRLLSDRFSAERPKGSFSTLEIQRTEQGDSAMYLCASSRIGQGMTDTQYFGPGTRLTVL.

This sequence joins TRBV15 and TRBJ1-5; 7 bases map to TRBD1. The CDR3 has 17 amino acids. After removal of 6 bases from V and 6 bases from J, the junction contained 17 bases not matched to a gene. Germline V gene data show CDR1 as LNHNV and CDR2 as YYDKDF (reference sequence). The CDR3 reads CATSPVPWRQGSQPQHF. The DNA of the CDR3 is TGTGCCACCAGTCCTGTCCCCTGGAGACAGGGATCTCAGCCCCAGCATTTT.

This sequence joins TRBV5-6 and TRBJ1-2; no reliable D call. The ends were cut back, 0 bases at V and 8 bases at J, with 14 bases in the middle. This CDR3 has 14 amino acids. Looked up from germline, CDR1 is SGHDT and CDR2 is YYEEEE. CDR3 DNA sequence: TGTGCCAGCAGCTTGGAAGGCAGCCATTACGGCTACACCTTC. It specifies CASSLEGSHYGYTF.

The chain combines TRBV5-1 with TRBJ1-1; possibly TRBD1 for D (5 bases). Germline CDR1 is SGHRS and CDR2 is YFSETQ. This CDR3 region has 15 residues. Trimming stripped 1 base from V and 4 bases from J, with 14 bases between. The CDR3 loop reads CASSLFRQGGTEAFF. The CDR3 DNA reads TGCGCCAGCAGCTTGTTTCGGCAGGGAGGCACTGAAGCTTTCTTT.

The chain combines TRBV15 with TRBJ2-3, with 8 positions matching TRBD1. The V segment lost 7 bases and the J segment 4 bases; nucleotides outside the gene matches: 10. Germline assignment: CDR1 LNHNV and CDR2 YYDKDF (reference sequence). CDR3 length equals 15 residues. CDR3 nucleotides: TGTGCCACCACCAAAGGCAGGGGGCTGGCAGATACGCAGTATTTT. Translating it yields CATTKGRGLADTQYF.

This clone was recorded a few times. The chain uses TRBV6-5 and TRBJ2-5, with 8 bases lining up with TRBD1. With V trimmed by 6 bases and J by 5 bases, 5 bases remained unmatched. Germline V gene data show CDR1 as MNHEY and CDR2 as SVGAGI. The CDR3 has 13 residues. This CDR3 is CASSRQGWETQYF. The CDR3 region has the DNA TGTGCCAGCAGCCGACAGGGGTGGGAGACCCAGTACTTC.

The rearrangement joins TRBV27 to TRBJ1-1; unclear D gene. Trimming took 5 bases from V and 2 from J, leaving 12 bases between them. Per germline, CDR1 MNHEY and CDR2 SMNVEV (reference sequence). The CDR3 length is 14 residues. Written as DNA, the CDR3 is TGTGCCAGCAGTCCCCGACTGATTAACACTGAAGCTTTCTTT. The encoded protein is CASSPRLINTEAFF.

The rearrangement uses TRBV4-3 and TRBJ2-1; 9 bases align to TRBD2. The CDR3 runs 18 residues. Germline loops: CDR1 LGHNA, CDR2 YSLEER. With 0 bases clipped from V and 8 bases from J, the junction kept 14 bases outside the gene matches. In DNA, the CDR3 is TGCGCCAGCAGCCAAGAAAGAGCGGGGGGAACCCGTTTGTATGAGCAGTTCTTC. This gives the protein CASSQERAGGTRLYEQFF.

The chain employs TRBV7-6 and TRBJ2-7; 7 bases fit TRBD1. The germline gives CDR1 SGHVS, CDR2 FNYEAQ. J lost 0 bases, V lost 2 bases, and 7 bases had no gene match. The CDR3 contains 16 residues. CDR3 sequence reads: CASSLYSWDSSYEQYF. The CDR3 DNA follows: TGTGCCAGCAGCTTATATTCATGGGACAGCTCCTACGAGCAGTACTTC.